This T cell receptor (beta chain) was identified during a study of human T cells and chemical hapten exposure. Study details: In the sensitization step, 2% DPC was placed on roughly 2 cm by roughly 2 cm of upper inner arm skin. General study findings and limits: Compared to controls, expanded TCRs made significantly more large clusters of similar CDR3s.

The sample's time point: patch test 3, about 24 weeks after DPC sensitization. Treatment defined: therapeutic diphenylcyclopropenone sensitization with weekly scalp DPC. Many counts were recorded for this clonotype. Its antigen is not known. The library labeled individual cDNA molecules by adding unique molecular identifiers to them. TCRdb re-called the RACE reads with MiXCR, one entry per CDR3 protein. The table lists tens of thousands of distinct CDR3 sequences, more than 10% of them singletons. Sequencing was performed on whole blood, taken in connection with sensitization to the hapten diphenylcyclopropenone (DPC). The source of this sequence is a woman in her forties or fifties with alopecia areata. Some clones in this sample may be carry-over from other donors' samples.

The CDR3 reads CASVQGGVNTGELFF. DNA for the CDR3: TGCGCCAGCGTCCAAGGGGGAGTTAACACCGGGGAGCTGTTTTTT. This chain links TRBV5-1 with TRBJ2-2; maybe TRBD1 (6 bases). This CDR3 has 15 amino acids. From germline, CDR1 is SGHRS and CDR2 YFSETQ. V lost 7 bases and J 2 bases, leaving 15 bases between the germline ends.